This record looks at one T cell receptor beta chain sequence and its context. What it binds is unknown. The junction does not match germline at one end; this may be a read error. These data come from a study of tumor-infiltrating lymphocytes in primary liver carcinoma. At the level of the study: Surgical resection was the treatment these patients received for primary liver carcinoma. Notes on the study in general: Blood had a significantly lower top-250-clone fraction than tumors did (p = 0.039). Whereas tumor region pairs overlapped more, tumor-adjacent and tumor-blood pairs overlapped less.

The investigators made TCR beta cDNA from roughly 0.45 ug total RNA, using a constant-region primer. What produced the TCR beta libraries was three nested multiplex PCR rounds using slightly modified ARM-PCR. A C-beta reverse primer was combined with TRBV1-TRBV30 forward primers in the first two PCR rounds, and each round had roughly 11 cycles. TCRdb re-called the multiplex PCR reads through MiXCR, storing one row per CDR3 protein. The sample has 250,000 to 400,000 distinct CDR3 sequences; about 60% are singletons. CDR1 and CDR2 (germline): MGHRA, YSYEKL. This CDR3 has 16 amino acids. It was unsorted whole blood that yielded blood RNA, and germline DNA was also extracted. It was before surgery that approximately 4 milliliters of peripheral blood were collected.

The sequenced sample consisted of peripheral blood. V gene TRBV4-1 combines with J gene TRBJ2-7; 11 positions agree with TRBD2. This clonotype was obtained from a man aged 40-50 years with primary liver carcinoma and hepatitis B virus infection. The CDR3 protein is CASSRDSTSGSNEHYF. CDR3 bases: TGCGCCAGCAGCCGAGATTCAACTAGCGGGAGTAATGAGCATTACTTC.